Below are 30 T cell receptor beta chains sequenced from a single sample in a study of OX40 agonist ivuxolimab in advanced cancers. This table comes from immunoSEQ multiplex PCR, and its TCRdb copy is limited to in-frame clones, with some not included. The data show some 70,000 clones, about nine tenths seen once. The sample in question was CD4+ or CD8+ T cells sorted from blood, obtained in a trial of the OX40 agonist ivuxolimab. The receptor source for this set is an adult with an advanced solid tumor such as melanoma, head and neck, liver or kidney cancer.

This clone was observed a handful of times. V and J are TRBV5-1 and TRBJ1-3; D uncertain. Trimming took 0 bases from V and 0 from J, leaving 7 bases between them. Germline V CDR1 and CDR2: SGHRS, YFSETQ. This CDR3 has 15 amino acids. CDR3 amino acids: CASSLVRVSGNTIYF. The CDR3 nucleotides read TGCGCCAGCAGCTTGGTTAGGGTCTCTGGAAACACCATATATTTT.

The rearrangement uses TRBV7-9 and TRBJ2-7; 7 bases are a match to TRBD2. The CDR3 sequence is 16 residues long. Germline V gene data show CDR1 as SEHNR and CDR2 as FQNEAQ (reference sequence). V lost 5 bases and J lost 7; bases outside the gene matches: 17. CDR3 region: CASSPAVGGRLVEQYF. CDR3 coding DNA: TGTGCCAGCAGCCCCGCGGTGGGAGGGAGGCTGGTAGAGCAGTACTTC.

The table lists this clone with a count of one. This chain connects TRBV15 to TRBJ2-3; D not resolved. Per the germline V gene, CDR1 is LNHNV and CDR2 is YYDKDF (reference sequence). V lost 2 bases, J lost 1 base, and 4 bases lay in between. This CDR3 region has 13 residues. CDR3 coding DNA: TGTGCCACCAGCAGAACCCGCACAGATACGCAGTATTTT. Amino acid sequence: CATSRTRTDTQYF.

The rearrangement uses TRBV19 and TRBJ1-5, with a tentative D call TRBD1 (5 bases). The CDR3 totals 13 residues. The V end lost 4 bases, the J end lost 4 bases, and 8 bases lay between the germline ends. CDR1 LNHDA and CDR2 SQIVND come from the germline V gene (reference sequence). CDR3: CASSTQGNQPQHF. The CDR3 DNA follows: TGTGCCAGTAGTACTCAGGGTAATCAGCCCCAGCATTTT.

The gene calls are TRBV29-1 and TRBJ2-3; no clear D. Trimming took 6 bases from V and 0 from J, leaving 4 bases between them. The CDR3 length is 11 residues. Germline V gives CDR1 SQVTM, CDR2 ANQGSEA. This chain's CDR3 is CSVDSTDTQYF. For the CDR3, the DNA is TGCAGCGTCGACAGCACAGATACGCAGTATTTT.

The chain has TRBV28 and TRBJ1-2, with TRBD1 as a possible D gene (6 bases). V dropped 6 bases and J dropped 0 bases, with 11 bases sitting between them. CDR1 is MDHEN, CDR2 SYDVKM, per germline. The CDR3 is 14 residues long. The DNA of the CDR3 is TGTGCCAGCAGCAGGGCAGGGGCTAACTATGGCTACACCTTC. As protein: CASSRAGANYGYTF.

This chain uses TRBV6-5 with TRBJ1-2, with D tentatively TRBD1 (5 bases). V was shortened by 5 bases and J by 4 bases, with 11 bases between the two germline ends. Germline V lookup: CDR1 MNHEY, CDR2 SVGAGI. The CDR3 consists of 13 residues. The CDR3 DNA is TGTGCCAGCAGTCCACCGCAGGGCTATGGCTACACCTTC. It codes for CASSPPQGYGYTF.

The chain is built from TRBV7-9 and TRBJ2-7; the match to TRBD2 covers 7 bases. The V gene end was trimmed by 4 bases and the J gene end by 4 bases; junction bases not matched to a gene: 7. The CDR3 length is 14 residues. The germline CDR1 and CDR2 sequences are SEHNR and FQNEAQ (reference sequence). CDR3 amino acids: CASSSSGTMYEQYF. The DNA of the CDR3 is TGTGCCAGCAGCTCGAGCGGGACGATGTACGAGCAGTACTTC.

V usage is TRBV14 and J usage is TRBJ2-3; no definite D call. V lost 6 bases to trimming and J lost 5 bases, with 6 bases between them. The CDR3 runs 11 residues. CDR1 SGHDN and CDR2 FVKESK come from the germline V gene. The CDR3 coding sequence is TGTGCCAGCAGTCTCAAAGATACGCAGTATTTT. Protein: CASSLKDTQYF.

V usage is TRBV5-4 and J usage is TRBJ1-4; D is possibly TRBD1 (5 bases). Germline V gene data show CDR1 as SGHNT and CDR2 as YYREEE (reference sequence). The germline V and J ends were trimmed by 6 bases and 7 bases, with 13 bases remaining between them. This CDR3 has 13 residues. The DNA of the CDR3 is TGTGCCAGCAAGGTCAGGGAATTTGAAAAACTGTTTTTT. Translating it yields CASKVREFEKLFF.

The chain combines TRBV27 with TRBJ2-3; unclear D gene. Between the trimmed V and J ends, which lost 1 base and 2 bases, there was a span of 13 bases. The CDR3 spans 16 residues. Germline loops: CDR1 MNHEY, CDR2 SMNVEV (reference sequence). CDR3 nucleotides: TGTGCCAGCAGTTTATTTGGGCGAACCAACACAGATACGCAGTATTTT. Amino acids: CASSLFGRTNTDTQYF.

This CDR3 reads CASSLGQVLSPLHF. The DNA for the CDR3 is TGTGCCAGCAGCCTCGGACAGGTCCTATCACCCCTCCACTTT. This chain connects TRBV5-4 to TRBJ1-6, with 7 positions matching TRBD1. V dropped 4 bases and J dropped 10; count of bases not matched to a gene: 8. Germline lookup yields CDR1 SGHNT and CDR2 YYREEE (reference sequence). This CDR3 has 14 residues. Supplemented by reference TRBV5-4 and TRBJ1-6, the full variable domain reads ETGVTQSPTHLIKTRGQQVTLRCSSQSGHNTVSWYQQALGQGPQFIFQYYREEENGRGNFPPRFSGLQFPNYSSELNVNALELDDSALYLCASSLGQVLSPLHFGNGTRLTVT.

J is TRBJ2-3 and V is TRBV5-1; TRBD2 agrees at 13 bases. After removal of 4 bases from V and 3 bases from J, the junction contained 5 bases not matched to a gene. Germline loops: CDR1 SGHRS, CDR2 YFSETQ. The CDR3 has 16 amino acids. Written as DNA, the CDR3 is TGCGCCAGCAGCCGGCAACTAGCGGGAGGGACAGATACGCAGTATTTT. It codes for CASSRQLAGGTDTQYF.

CDR3 amino acids: CASSQYGTSEGNEQFF. The CDR3 DNA reads as TGTGCCAGCAGCCAATACGGGACTAGCGAGGGAAATGAGCAGTTCTTC. The rearrangement joins TRBV4-2 to TRBJ2-1; 10 positions agree with TRBD2. The germline V gene has CDR1 LGHNA and CDR2 YNFKEQ. V lost 2 bases and J lost 7; bases outside the gene matches: 8. The length of the CDR3 is 16 residues.

V usage is TRBV11-2 and J usage is TRBJ2-2; D remains unclear. Germline V gene data show CDR1 as SGHAT and CDR2 as FQNNGV. V lost 5 bases and J 0 bases, leaving 13 bases between the germline ends. This CDR3 is 16 amino acids long. The CDR3 sequence is CASSIKQFSNTGELFF. CDR3 DNA: TGTGCCAGCAGCATTAAACAGTTTTCGAACACCGGGGAGCTGTTTTTT.

This clone was detected only once. The rearrangement links TRBV6-1 to TRBJ1-2; 7 bases line up with TRBD1. V shed 7 bases and J 4 bases; nucleotides not matched to a gene: 6. Germline V CDR1 and CDR2: MNHNS, SASEGT. The CDR3 consists of 13 residues. This chain's CDR3 is CASTVGQFYGYTF. The CDR3, as DNA: TGTGCCAGCACTGTGGGACAGTTCTATGGCTACACCTTC.

The chain employs TRBV2 and TRBJ1-1; 8 positions agree with TRBD1. The CDR3 is made up of 13 amino acids. Germline CDR1 reads SNHLY; CDR2 reads FYNNEI. With 8 bases clipped from V and 7 bases from J, the junction kept 9 bases outside the gene matches. The CDR3 DNA sequence: TGTGCCAGCGGACTCAGGGGGCAGGGTGAAGCTTTCTTT. Its protein is CASGLRGQGEAFF.

This clone was recorded only once. V and J are TRBV6-5 and TRBJ2-2; TRBD2 aligns across 8 bases. Germline CDR1 is MNHEY and CDR2 is SVGAGI. The J segment lost 8 bases and the V segment lost 2 bases, leaving 7 bases of the junction unmatched. The CDR3 runs to 15 residues. This CDR3 reads CASSYDRGGWGELFF. In DNA form, the CDR3 reads TGTGCCAGCAGTTACGACCGGGGGGGCTGGGGGGAGCTGTTTTTT.

The chain recombines TRBV10-2 with TRBJ2-1; TRBD2 matches 10 bases. Germline V lookup: CDR1 WSHSY, CDR2 SAAADI. V was pared by 0 bases and J by 8 bases, with 4 bases of the junction left unmatched. The CDR3 is 15 amino acids. This chain's CDR3 is CASSESLAGVYEQFF. DNA for the CDR3: TGCGCCAGCAGTGAGTCGCTAGCGGGAGTCTATGAGCAGTTCTTC.

The chain links TRBV7-3 to TRBJ2-1; 7 positions match TRBD1. From germline, CDR1 is SGHTA and CDR2 FQGTGA. CDR3 size: 14 residues. After removal of 5 bases from V and 7 bases from J, the junction contained 8 bases not matched to a gene. CDR3 region: CASSVSTGWNEQFF. The CDR3 DNA sequence: TGTGCCAGCAGCGTCTCGACAGGGTGGAATGAGCAGTTCTTC.

V and J are TRBV5-4 and TRBJ1-1; D gene unclear. The CDR3 extends over 13 amino acids. V was clipped by 5 bases and J by 1 base, with 9 bases between them. Germline CDR1 and CDR2: SGHNT and YYREEE (reference sequence). The CDR3 DNA follows: TGTGCCAGCAGACGACCGGAGAACACTGAAGCTTTCTTT. This translates into CASRRPENTEAFF. The variable domain in full, with the rest retrieved from reference TRBV5-4 and TRBJ1-1, is ETGVTQSPTHLIKTRGQQVTLRCSSQSGHNTVSWYQQALGQGPQFIFQYYREEENGRGNFPPRFSGLQFPNYSSELNVNALELDDSALYLCASRRPENTEAFFGQGTRLTVV.

This clone has at least ten counts. The chain couples TRBV28 to TRBJ1-1; D unclear. CDR1 and CDR2 (germline): MDHEN, SYDVKM. The germline V and J ends were trimmed by 5 bases and 1 base, with 2 bases remaining between them. This CDR3 has 11 residues. The CDR3 DNA is TGTGCCAGCAGTGGGAACACTGAAGCTTTCTTT. Its protein is CASSGNTEAFF.

The rearrangement joins TRBV4-3 to TRBJ2-3; maybe TRBD2 (6 bases). V gave up 0 bases and J gave up 4 bases, with 14 bases separating them. Germline V lookup: CDR1 LGHNA, CDR2 YSLEER. The CDR3 length is 16 residues. The CDR3, as DNA: TGCGCCAGCAGCCAAGAGGCGGGACCGTACCCAGATACGCAGTATTTT. Translated: CASSQEAGPYPDTQYF.

The DNA of the CDR3 is TGTGCCAGCAGCCCCGACAGGGAAAGGATCCACGAGCAGTACTTC. It yields the protein CASSPDRERIHEQYF. The chain combines TRBV7-2 with TRBJ2-7, with TRBD1 matching over 7 bases. This CDR3 contains 15 residues. Trimming at V came to 5 bases and at J to 5 bases, leaving 12 bases not matched to a gene. Germline CDR1 reads SGHTA; CDR2 reads FQGNSA.

J is TRBJ2-1 and V is TRBV27, with TRBD2 matching 12 bases. V shed 5 bases, J shed 5 bases, and the junction held 4 bases outside the gene matches. The CDR3 loop spans 15 amino acids. Germline V CDR1 and CDR2: MNHEY, SMNVEV (reference sequence). The CDR3, as DNA: TGTGCCAGCAGTCGGACTAGCGGGGAACACAATGAGCAGTTCTTC. Translating gives CASSRTSGEHNEQFF.

The chain carries TRBV9 and TRBJ2-5; D may correspond to TRBD1 or TRBD2 (5 bases each). The ends were cut back, 0 bases at V and 7 bases at J, with 16 bases in the middle. Germline V gives CDR1 SGDLS, CDR2 YYNGEE. This CDR3 region has 15 residues. CDR3 amino acids: CASSVDGQDYGTQYF. The CDR3 nucleotides are TGTGCCAGCAGCGTAGATGGACAAGACTACGGGACCCAGTACTTC.

The CDR3 region is CASSLDHYEQYF. The CDR3 DNA reads TGTGCCAGCAGCTTAGATCACTACGAGCAGTACTTC. The rearrangement uses TRBV5-5 and TRBJ2-7; D is ambiguous. The CDR3 has 12 amino acids. V gave up 2 bases and J gave up 3 bases, with 6 bases separating them. Germline V gene sequence: CDR1 SGHKS, CDR2 YYEKEE (reference sequence).

The chain uses TRBV11-2 and TRBJ2-1; D is possibly TRBD1 (5 bases). Germline CDR1 is SGHAT and CDR2 is FQNNGV. The V end lost 4 bases, the J end lost 9 bases, and 10 bases lay between the germline ends. CDR3 length: 12 residues. The CDR3 protein is CASSSGAFEQFF. In DNA, the CDR3 is TGTGCCAGCAGCTCTGGGGCTTTTGAGCAGTTCTTC.

In this sample, this clone turned up a few times. The rearrangement links TRBV15 to TRBJ2-2; the D gene is possibly TRBD1 (5 bases). Looked up from germline, CDR1 is LNHNV and CDR2 is YYDKDF (reference sequence). The CDR3 sequence is 14 residues long. V was pared by 4 bases and J by 3 bases, with 9 bases between. DNA of the CDR3: TGTGCCACCAGCAATCAGGGCTACACCGGGGAGCTGTTTTTT. Its translation is CATSNQGYTGELFF.

This clone was found once. V and J are TRBV30 and TRBJ1-4, with 9 bases fitting TRBD1. Germline lookup yields CDR1 GTSNPN and CDR2 SVGIG (reference sequence). V lost 4 bases to trimming and J lost 6 bases; unmatched junction nucleotides: 6. This CDR3 region has 14 residues. Written as DNA, the CDR3 is TGTGCCTGGAACAAAGACAGGGGGGATGAAAAACTGTTTTTT. It encodes CAWNKDRGDEKLFF.